This TCR beta chain is from a study of T cell changes during pregnancy in multiple sclerosis (dated by TCRdb to about 2019). About the full investigation: The study looked at changes in the T cell repertoire across pregnancy in women with multiple sclerosis.

The library was produced with the immunoSEQ multiplex PCR assay. This is the immuneACCESS table as TCRdb keeps it, with only in-frame sequences that have V and J called. A part of the clones is gone; compared with another copy, unresolved V genes explain less than half, and the rest is unexplained. In all, the sample holds approximately 9,000 clones, and more than 80% of those were seen once. The top ten clonotypes cover around 17% of the sample. Of note for this clone: Its target antigen remains unknown. No base quality values were provided; no much bigger clone lies one nucleotide off.

This receptor was obtained from a female donor in good health, enrolled as a control in a pregnancy study. Sequenced material: CD8+ T cells from peripheral blood mononuclear cells, taken in the third trimester of pregnancy.

At the DNA level, the sequence is TGCGCCAGCAGCTTAGACAAGACGAACGAGCAGTACTTC. Translated, this is CASSLDKTNEQYF. The rearrangement joined TRBV5-1 to TRBJ2-7; a confident D gene designation cannot be given. Trimming at the junction amounts to 2 bases on V and 5 bases on J, and the germline ends lie 11 bases apart. Counted from cysteine to phenylalanine, this CDR3 has 13 amino acids. Only the CDR3 DNA stays, 39 bases, in frame from base 1. CDR1 and CDR2 (SGHRS, YFSETQ) derive from the germline V gene.